A single sample gave rise to the 32 T cell receptor beta chains below, sequenced in a study of blood T cell repertoires in COVID-19. TCRdb's table, derived via immunoSEQ multiplex PCR, lists solely in-frame clones and lacks some. This repertoire shows some 160,000 clones, just under 85% found once; its top ten account for more than 5%. Sequences were obtained from PBMCs or T cells enriched from blood (not recorded which). These receptors came from a middle-aged woman who had recovered from COVID-19.

The chain has TRBV14 and TRBJ2-2, with no clear D. The germline CDR1 and CDR2 sequences are SGHDN and FVKESK. The CDR3 has 12 residues. Between the trimmed V and J ends, which lost 5 bases and 7 bases, there was a span of 8 bases. CDR3: CASSWYGGELFF. CDR3 in DNA: TGTGCCAGCAGCTGGTACGGCGGGGAGCTGTTTTTT.

This chain's CDR3 is CASSSPDRATGYTF. DNA of the CDR3: TGTGCCAGCAGCTCACCGGACAGGGCTACTGGCTACACCTTC. The V call is TRBV5-8, the J call TRBJ1-2; 8 bases match TRBD1. This CDR3 is 14 amino acids long. Germline V gene sequence: CDR1 SGHTS, CDR2 YDEGEE. Losses at the gene ends were 3 bases for V and 7 bases for J; bases not matched to a gene: 8. Full variable domain (rest looked up from reference TRBV5-8 and TRBJ1-2): EAGVTQSPTHLIKTRGQQATLRCSPISGHTSVYWYQQALGLGLQFLLWYDEGEERNRGNFPPRFSGRQFPNYSSELNVNALELEDSALYLCASSSPDRATGYTFGSGTRLTVV.

The rearrangement uses TRBV24-1 and TRBJ2-1; D unresolved. Germline V gene sequence: CDR1 KGHDR, CDR2 SFDVKD. Trimming took off 4 bases at V and 6 bases at J, with 15 bases between the two ends. The CDR3 runs 15 residues. Here the CDR3 reads CATSEGSSLTNEQFF. CDR3 DNA: TGTGCCACCAGTGAGGGCAGTAGTCTAACCAATGAGCAGTTCTTC.

J is TRBJ2-1 and V is TRBV4-1; TRBD2 might be the D (5 bases). The CDR3 is 19 amino acids. CDR1 and CDR2 (germline): MGHRA, YSYEKL. V was shortened by 0 bases and J by 2 bases, with 20 bases between the two germline ends. The DNA of the CDR3 is TGCGCCAGCAGCCAAGAAGTCGGGGTTGGTCCACAACCCTACAATGAGCAGTTCTTC. It yields the protein CASSQEVGVGPQPYNEQFF.

The rearrangement links TRBV5-6 to TRBJ1-2, with 7 bases that match TRBD1. V dropped 4 bases and J dropped 8; count of bases not matched to a gene: 8. Germline V lookup: CDR1 SGHDT, CDR2 YYEEEE. This CDR3 region has 13 residues. The CDR3 region is CASSRDRTRGYTF. The CDR3 DNA sequence: TGTGCCAGCAGCCGGGACAGAACTCGGGGCTACACCTTC.

The rearrangement joins TRBV19 to TRBJ1-2; D uncertain. The ends were cut back, 7 bases at V and 3 bases at J, with 21 bases in the middle. Looked up from germline, CDR1 is LNHDA and CDR2 is SQIVND (reference sequence). This CDR3 is 16 amino acids long. The DNA of the CDR3 is TGTGCCAGTACCGCCTACAGAACCCCAAGCCACTATGGCTACACCTTC. This gives the protein CASTAYRTPSHYGYTF.

Ten or more counts support this clone. This sequence joins TRBV2 and TRBJ2-5, with 12 bases identical to TRBD2. Germline V gives CDR1 SNHLY, CDR2 FYNNEI. The CDR3 consists of 15 residues. V shed 6 bases, J shed 5 bases, and the junction held 7 bases outside the gene matches. Here the CDR3 DNA reads TGTGCCAGCAGGGCCCTAGCGGGAGGGCCGGAGACCCAGTACTTC. Residues: CASRALAGGPETQYF.

V gene TRBV7-8 combines with J gene TRBJ2-5, with 8 positions matching TRBD1. The CDR3 loop spans 16 amino acids. The V gene end was trimmed by 4 bases and the J gene end by 3 bases; junction bases not matched to a gene: 10. Germline V gene lookup returns CDR1 SGHVS and CDR2 FQNEAQ. CDR3 sequence reads: CASSSERMTGEETQYF. The DNA for the CDR3 is TGTGCCAGCAGCTCAGAGAGGATGACAGGGGAAGAGACCCAGTACTTC.

V is TRBV13 and J is TRBJ2-1; a weak D match, TRBD2 (6 bases). V lost 2 bases to trimming and J lost 9 bases, with 14 bases between them. CDR1 is PRHDT, CDR2 FYEKMQ, per germline (reference sequence). This CDR3 spans 14 amino acids. CDR3 in amino acids: CASSLWGVSGEQFF. DNA of the CDR3: TGTGCCAGCAGCTTATGGGGCGTTAGCGGTGAGCAGTTCTTC.

The chain joins TRBV2 to TRBJ2-3, with 10 bases aligning to TRBD2. Trimming removed 8 bases from V and 4 bases from J; junction bases left unmatched: 15. Germline CDR1 reads SNHLY; CDR2 reads FYNNEI. The CDR3 totals 17 residues. The CDR3 sequence: CASGRASGGPEADTQYF. The CDR3 DNA follows: TGTGCCAGCGGTCGGGCTAGCGGGGGCCCGGAAGCAGATACGCAGTATTTT.

The CDR3: CASSIRDLGNIQYF. The CDR3 DNA sequence: TGTGCCAGTAGTATACGGGATCTCGGAAACATTCAGTACTTC. The rearrangement joins TRBV19 to TRBJ2-4; maybe TRBD2 (5 bases). V gave up 2 bases and J gave up 6 bases, with 11 bases separating them. Germline loops: CDR1 LNHDA, CDR2 SQIVND (reference sequence). The CDR3 has 14 residues.

This chain connects TRBV3-1 (or the pseudogene TRBV3-2) to TRBJ2-5, with D unresolved. Germline V gene lookup returns CDR1 LGHDT and CDR2 YNNKEL (reference sequence). The CDR3 sequence is 14 residues long. V was cut by 3 bases and J by 2 bases, with 10 bases left in between. The chain's CDR3 is CASSHLAAQETQYF. Written as DNA, the CDR3 is TGTGCCAGCAGCCATCTCGCGGCACAAGAGACCCAGTACTTC.

V is TRBV7-9 and J is TRBJ2-1; possibly TRBD1 for D (6 bases). In germline, CDR1 is SEHNR, CDR2 FQNEAQ (reference sequence). The germline V and J ends were trimmed by 2 bases and 1 base, with 9 bases remaining between them. This CDR3 has 15 amino acids. DNA of the CDR3: TGTGCCAGCAGCTTAATGACAGGTTCCTACAATGAGCAGTTCTTC. Protein sequence: CASSLMTGSYNEQFF.

The V call is TRBV4-1, the J call TRBJ2-6; TRBD1 agrees at 7 bases. The CDR3 has 18 amino acids. Germline-derived CDR1 and CDR2 are MGHRA and YSYEKL. The J segment lost 0 bases and the V segment lost 1 base, leaving 6 bases of the junction unmatched. CDR3 amino acids: CASSQGRQGPSGANVLTF. DNA of the CDR3: TGCGCCAGCAGCCAAGGTCGACAGGGACCCTCTGGGGCCAACGTCCTGACTTTC.

This clone appeared a single time. V and J are TRBV7-8 and TRBJ2-1; D not resolved. Deletions cut 4 bases from V and 0 bases from J, with 16 bases between. CDR3 length: 17 residues. The germline gives CDR1 SGHVS, CDR2 FQNEAQ. Written as DNA, the CDR3 is TGTGCCAGCAGCTCGACAATCCAACGAAGCTCCTACAATGAGCAGTTCTTC. Its translation: CASSSTIQRSSYNEQFF.

This clone has a single count. CDR3 amino acids: CASSNPYRSGELFF. The CDR3 bases are TGTGCCAGTAGTAATCCCTACCGTTCCGGGGAGCTGTTTTTT. The chain couples TRBV19 to TRBJ2-2; D call uncertain. The CDR3 contains 14 residues. Germline CDR1 and CDR2: LNHDA and SQIVND (reference sequence). Trimming stripped 4 bases from V and 6 bases from J, with 12 bases between.

This rearrangement joins TRBV3-1 (or the pseudogene TRBV3-2) to TRBJ1-4; 7 positions match TRBD1. The V segment lost 2 bases and the J segment 7 bases; nucleotides outside the gene matches: 1. Germline V gives CDR1 LGHDT, CDR2 YNNKEL (reference sequence). This CDR3 has 13 residues. CDR3 in amino acids: CASSQRDSEKLFF. The CDR3 DNA is TGTGCCAGCAGCCAACGGGACAGTGAAAAACTGTTTTTT.

The chain links TRBV19 to TRBJ1-4; D is unresolved. The CDR3 runs 15 residues. The germline V gene encodes CDR1 LNHDA and CDR2 SQIVND (reference sequence). The V end was cut by 2 bases, the J end by 6 bases, with 13 bases between. For the CDR3, the DNA is TGTGCCAGTAGTATACAAGCGATTGTTTATGAAAAACTGTTTTTT. Its translation is CASSIQAIVYEKLFF.

The rearrangement links TRBV19 to TRBJ2-7; 7 bases align to TRBD1. The junction had 2 bases not matched to a gene; V was cut back by 6 bases and J by 3 bases. The CDR3 length is 12 residues. The V gene's germline CDR1 is LNHDA and CDR2 SQIVND (reference sequence). DNA for the CDR3: TGTGCCAGTAGGGGGGACAGCTACGAGCAGTACTTC. Encoded protein: CASRGDSYEQYF.

The chain couples TRBV19 to TRBJ2-5, with 9 bases aligning to TRBD1. Trimming removed 6 bases from V and 5 bases from J; junction bases left unmatched: 7. Germline lookup yields CDR1 LNHDA and CDR2 SQIVND (reference sequence). This CDR3 is 14 amino acids long. For the CDR3, the DNA is TGTGCCAGTAGACCACAGGGGGCTCGGGAGACCCAGTACTTC. Its protein is CASRPQGARETQYF.

The count of this clone is one. The V gene is TRBV28, the J gene TRBJ1-5; a weak D match, TRBD1 (5 bases). There are 15 residues in the CDR3. With 5 bases removed from V and 2 bases from J, the gap between germline ends came to 13 bases. Per germline, CDR1 MDHEN and CDR2 SYDVKM. CDR3 amino acids: CASSPDGAGNQPQHF. CDR3 nucleotides: TGTGCCAGCAGTCCGGATGGGGCTGGCAATCAGCCCCAGCATTTT. The full variable domain, its missing parts supplied by reference TRBV28 and TRBJ1-5, is DVKVTQSSRYLVKRTGEKVFLECVQDMDHENMFWYRQDPGLGLRLIYFSYDVKMKEKGDIPEGYSVSREKKERFSLILESASTNQTSMYLCASSPDGAGNQPQHFGDGTRLSIL.

V usage is TRBV11-2 and J usage is TRBJ1-4, with a weak D call TRBD1 (5 bases). Germline V gene sequence: CDR1 SGHAT, CDR2 FQNNGV. Trimming took off 10 bases at V and 8 bases at J, with 20 bases between the two ends. This CDR3 comprises 14 residues. This CDR3 reads CATSVTGSSEKLFF. The DNA for the CDR3 is TGTGCCACCAGTGTTACAGGATCTTCGGAAAAACTGTTTTTT.

The V gene is TRBV7-9, the J gene TRBJ1-1; D possibly corresponds to TRBD1 (6 bases). The CDR3 is 15 amino acids. Between the trimmed V and J ends, which lost 4 bases and 3 bases, there was a span of 15 bases. Germline V gene sequence: CDR1 SEHNR, CDR2 FQNEAQ (reference sequence). The DNA of the CDR3 is TGTGCCAGCAGCTCCCTGAGGGGGGGAGACACTGAAGCTTTCTTT. It codes for CASSSLRGGDTEAFF.

The rearrangement uses TRBV19 and TRBJ1-4; D gene uncertain. V lost 6 bases and J 5 bases, leaving 7 bases between the germline ends. CDR1 LNHDA and CDR2 SQIVND come from the germline V gene (reference sequence). The CDR3 loop spans 12 amino acids. CDR3 sequence reads: CASRQPNEKLFF. The DNA of the CDR3 is TGTGCCAGTAGACAACCGAATGAAAAACTGTTTTTT.

This chain connects TRBV13 to TRBJ2-3, with TRBD2 as a possible D gene (6 bases). There are 20 residues in the CDR3. Trimming stripped 7 bases from V and 0 bases from J, with 29 bases between. CDR1 and CDR2 from the germline V gene are PRHDT and FYEKMQ (reference sequence). Here the CDR3 DNA reads TGTGCCAGCACCCTAAAGGGGAGGATAAGTAGGGGTAGAAGCACAGATACGCAGTATTTT. Amino acid sequence: CASTLKGRISRGRSTDTQYF.

V is TRBV27 and J is TRBJ1-2; 7 bases map to TRBD1. V shed 2 bases, J shed 13 bases, and the junction held 16 bases outside the gene matches. This CDR3 has 15 amino acids. Germline-derived CDR1 and CDR2 are MNHEY and SMNVEV (reference sequence). The chain's CDR3 is CASSLTGERVQALTF. For the CDR3, the DNA is TGTGCCAGCAGTTTAACAGGGGAAAGGGTTCAGGCTCTCACCTTC.

The V call is TRBV12-3 or TRBV12-4, the J call TRBJ2-1; weak D call: TRBD2 (5 bases). This CDR3 comprises 13 residues. Trimming cost V 6 bases and J 6 bases, with 12 bases left between them. In DNA form, the CDR3 reads TGTGCCAGCAGCCTTGTGGCGGGCAATGAGCAGTTCTTC. Translation gives CASSLVAGNEQFF.

The rearrangement links TRBV6-5 to TRBJ1-1; 10 nucleotides match TRBD1. The CDR3 covers 14 residues. V lost 5 bases to trimming and J lost 6 bases; unmatched junction nucleotides: 6. Germline lookup yields CDR1 MNHEY and CDR2 SVGAGI. CDR3 sequence: CASSIDRGRPEAFF. CDR3 coding DNA: TGTGCCAGCAGTATTGACAGGGGGCGTCCTGAAGCTTTCTTT.

The chain combines TRBV5-5 with TRBJ1-2; TRBD1 agrees at 7 bases. There are 15 residues in the CDR3. Germline assignment: CDR1 SGHKS and CDR2 YYEKEE (reference sequence). V shed 0 bases, J shed 2 bases, and the junction held 4 bases outside the gene matches. The CDR3 DNA sequence: TGTGCCAGCAGCTTGGGGACAGGTGGGAACTATGGCTACACCTTC. This codes for CASSLGTGGNYGYTF.

The chain carries TRBV2 and TRBJ2-5; tentative D call: TRBD2 (5 bases). V was trimmed by 4 bases and J by 4 bases, leaving 13 bases between them. This CDR3 contains 14 residues. Germline V gene data show CDR1 as SNHLY and CDR2 as FYNNEI. CDR3 DNA: TGTGCCAGCAGTGGGAGACGAGCGGTAGAGACCCAGTACTTC. As protein: CASSGRRAVETQYF. Variable domain in full (rest from reference TRBV2 and TRBJ2-5): EPEVTQTPSHQVTQMGQEVILRCVPISNHLYFYWYRQILGQKVEFLVSFYNNEISEKSEIFDDQFSVERPDGSNFTLKIRSTKLEDSAMYFCASSGRRAVETQYFGPGTRLLVL.

The chain couples TRBV3-1 (or the pseudogene TRBV3-2) to TRBJ1-3; 7 nucleotides align to TRBD1. This CDR3 comprises 15 residues. The V and J ends lost 4 bases and 3 bases, in that order; junction bases with no gene match: 6. The germline V gene encodes CDR1 LGHDT and CDR2 YNNKEL (reference sequence). The CDR3 loop is CASSRPGDSGNTIYF. CDR3 bases: TGTGCCAGCAGCCGACCGGGGGACAGTGGAAACACCATATATTTT.

The chain employs TRBV6-5 and TRBJ1-1, with D hard to call. CDR1 and CDR2 (germline): MNHEY, SVGAGI. The ends were cut back, 6 bases at V and 3 bases at J, with 11 bases in the middle. The CDR3 contains 13 residues. The CDR3 DNA sequence: TGTGCCAGCAGCCGGACCGGGGACACTGAAGCTTTCTTT. Its translation is CASSRTGDTEAFF.